The next 30 T cell receptor beta chains were all read from a single sample in a study of blood T cell repertoires in COVID-19 (dated by TCRdb to 2020 to 2021). The protocol used for the library was the immunoSEQ multiplex PCR assay. The clones in this table, taken by TCRdb from immuneACCESS, are in-frame only. Not every clone is retained; where verified, under half of the shortfall comes from an unresolved V gene, and the cause of the rest is unknown. Within this sample are about 320,000 clones, with 80% to 90% of them counted one time only. 8.5% to 10% of the sample is in the top ten clones. The sequenced sample was PBMCs or T cells enriched from blood (not recorded which). Receptors originate from a woman between 18 and 29 years old who had recovered from COVID-19.

The chain has TRBV18 and TRBJ2-7; 9 bases match TRBD2. After removal of 2 bases from V and 2 bases from J, the junction contained 4 bases not matched to a gene. The CDR3 has 15 residues. Germline lookup yields CDR1 KGHSH and CDR2 LQKENI. The CDR3 DNA follows: TGTGCCAGCTCACCAAGTGGCGGGGGGGCCTACGAGCAGTACTTC. This encodes CASSPSGGGAYEQYF. Together with reference TRBV18 and TRBJ2-7, the CDR3 gives the full variable domain: NAGVMQNPRHLVRRRGQEARLRCSPMKGHSHVYWYRQLPEEGLKFMVYLQKENIIDESGMPKERFSAEFPKEGPSILRIQQVVRGDSAAYFCASSPSGGGAYEQYFGPGTRLTVT.

V gene TRBV7-6 combines with J gene TRBJ1-3, with D unclear. Germline CDR1 SGHVS, CDR2 FNYEAQ. The ends were cut back, 2 bases at V and 4 bases at J, with 9 bases in the middle. The CDR3 covers 14 residues. CDR3 in amino acids: CASSLNGDGNTIYF. CDR3 nucleotide sequence: TGTGCCAGCAGCTTAAATGGAGACGGAAACACCATATATTTT.

The chain carries TRBV7-9 and TRBJ1-5, with D perhaps matching TRBD1 (5 bases). Germline V CDR1 and CDR2: SEHNR, FQNEAQ (reference sequence). The CDR3 consists of 13 residues. Trimming shortened V by 6 bases and J by 4 bases, and 10 bases separated the two germline ends. Here the CDR3 DNA reads TGTGCCAGCAGAGGGGATTCAAATCAGCCCCAGCATTTT. Its protein product is CASRGDSNQPQHF.

The chain has TRBV4-3 and TRBJ1-2; D might be TRBD1 (5 bases). The CDR3 consists of 14 residues. V was shortened by 0 bases and J by 8 bases, with 13 bases between the two germline ends. CDR1 and CDR2 (germline): LGHNA, YSLEER. CDR3 DNA sequence: TGCGCCAGCAGCCAAGAGGCAGGGTCGTTGGGCTACACCTTC. The encoded protein is CASSQEAGSLGYTF.

As concerns this clone: A much more abundant neighbour one base away suggests this may be a read error. The same CDR3 also results from other DNA sequences found in this sample. The chain couples TRBV5-1 to TRBJ1-5; D remains ambiguous. The CDR3 has 16 amino acids. Per germline, CDR1 SGHRS and CDR2 YFSETQ. Trimming took 0 bases from V and 2 from J, leaving 12 bases between them. DNA of the CDR3: TGCGCCAGCAGCTTGGGTCCAGGCCCCGGCAATCAGCCCCAGCATTTT. This sequence encodes CASSLGPGPGNQPQHF.

The V and J genes are TRBV19 and TRBJ1-2, with D maybe TRBD1 (6 bases). Germline V gene sequence: CDR1 LNHDA, CDR2 SQIVND (reference sequence). V was clipped by 5 bases and J by 6 bases, with 16 bases between them. The CDR3 is made up of 14 amino acids. The CDR3 loop reads CASSFPGVSDGYTF. The CDR3 DNA follows: TGTGCCAGTAGTTTCCCAGGGGTTAGCGATGGCTACACCTTC. Supplemented by reference TRBV19 and TRBJ1-2, the full variable domain reads DGGITQSPKYLFRKEGQNVTLSCEQNLNHDAMYWYRQDPGQGLRLIYYSQIVNDFQKGDIAEGYSVSREKKESFPLTVTSAQKNPTAFYLCASSFPGVSDGYTFGSGTRLTVV.

This clone appeared a few times. This rearrangement joins TRBV7-9 to TRBJ1-4; the match to TRBD1 covers 11 bases. The CDR3 runs to 17 residues. Germline V gene data show CDR1 as SEHNR and CDR2 as FQNEAQ (reference sequence). The ends lost 5 bases at V and 3 bases at J; junction bases unmatched: 8. The CDR3 DNA sequence: TGTGCCAGCAGCACTTGGGACAGGGGGTCGGCTAATGAAAAACTGTTTTTT. Translating it yields CASSTWDRGSANEKLFF.

The chain carries TRBV12-3 or TRBV12-4 and TRBJ2-6, with unresolved D. The CDR3 runs 13 residues. V gave up 4 bases and J gave up 1 base, with 2 bases separating them. The CDR3 sequence is CASSSSGANVLTF. The DNA of the CDR3 is TGTGCCAGCAGTTCTTCTGGGGCCAACGTCCTGACTTTC.

This rearrangement joins TRBV19 to TRBJ1-2; D call uncertain. Trimming cost V 4 bases and J 5 bases, with 8 bases left between them. Germline CDR1 reads LNHDA; CDR2 reads SQIVND (reference sequence). CDR3 length equals 12 residues. The CDR3: CASSNREYGYTF. CDR3 coding DNA: TGTGCCAGTAGTAATCGGGAATATGGCTACACCTTC. Complete variable domain (other parts from reference TRBV19 and TRBJ1-2): DGGITQSPKYLFRKEGQNVTLSCEQNLNHDAMYWYRQDPGQGLRLIYYSQIVNDFQKGDIAEGYSVSREKKESFPLTVTSAQKNPTAFYLCASSNREYGYTFGSGTRLTVV.

V is TRBV5-4 and J is TRBJ2-7; D uncertain. V lost 3 bases to trimming and J lost 2 bases, with 12 bases between them. The CDR3 runs to 14 residues. Germline values: CDR1 SGHNT, CDR2 YYREEE (reference sequence). This chain's CDR3 is CASSSSVGPYEQYF. CDR3 bases: TGTGCCAGCAGCTCGTCTGTTGGGCCCTACGAGCAGTACTTC.

J is TRBJ1-1 and V is TRBV28, with D hard to call. Between the trimmed V and J ends, which lost 0 bases and 3 bases, there was a span of 11 bases. Germline CDR1 is MDHEN and CDR2 is SYDVKM. The CDR3 loop spans 15 amino acids. This CDR3 reads CASSLWGSGDTEAFF. CDR3 DNA sequence: TGTGCCAGCAGTTTATGGGGTTCCGGGGACACTGAAGCTTTCTTT.

The J gene is TRBJ2-5, the V gene TRBV28; TRBD2 might be the D (6 bases). CDR1 is MDHEN, CDR2 SYDVKM, per germline. The CDR3 covers 14 residues. Trimming shortened V by 2 bases and J by 0 bases, and 7 bases separated the two germline ends. This CDR3 is CASSLGGYQETQYF. CDR3 bases: TGTGCCAGCAGTTTAGGGGGGTACCAAGAGACCCAGTACTTC.

The chain carries TRBV25-1 and TRBJ1-3; unclear D gene. From germline, CDR1 is MGHDK and CDR2 SYGVNS. The ends were cut back, 8 bases at V and 1 base at J, with 6 bases in the middle. The CDR3 has 12 amino acids. Written as DNA, the CDR3 is TGTGCCAGCCTATCTTCTGGAAACACCATATATTTT. Its protein is CASLSSGNTIYF. The complete variable domain, with remaining parts taken from reference TRBV25-1 and TRBJ1-3, reads EADIYQTPRYLVIGTGKKITLECSQTMGHDKMYWYQQDPGMELHLIHYSYGVNSTEKGDLSSESTVSRIRTEHFPLTLESARPSHTSQYLCASLSSGNTIYFGEGSWLTVV.

CDR3 DNA sequence: TGTGCCACCAGCAGAGCGGGAGGACTACCAGGAAGCTACACCTTC. Its translation is CATSRAGGLPGSYTF. The genes are TRBV15 and TRBJ1-2; D is undetermined. V shed 1 base and J shed 9 bases, with 18 bases lying between them. Germline V gene lookup returns CDR1 LNHNV and CDR2 YYDKDF (reference sequence). This CDR3 has 15 residues.

The rearrangement links TRBV11-2 to TRBJ1-5; D is ambiguous. Germline-derived CDR1 and CDR2 are SGHAT and FQNNGV. The CDR3 runs to 15 residues. Trimming stripped 5 bases from V and 7 bases from J, with 18 bases between. The CDR3 is CASSPDGKSGQPQHF. The CDR3 DNA follows: TGTGCCAGCAGCCCGGACGGAAAGTCGGGGCAGCCCCAGCATTTT.

This clone occurred a few times. The chain carries TRBV28 and TRBJ1-2; TRBD1 is a possible D gene (5 bases). V shed 6 bases and J shed 4 bases, with 24 bases lying between them. There are 17 residues in the CDR3. The germline CDR1 and CDR2 sequences are MDHEN and SYDVKM. The chain's CDR3 is CASSPRGWRGPGYGYTF. CDR3 nucleotides: TGTGCCAGCAGCCCCCGAGGATGGAGGGGCCCGGGCTATGGCTACACCTTC.

This clone was observed a single time. The chain couples TRBV19 to TRBJ2-2, with 9 bases aligning to TRBD2. V shed 3 bases and J 5 bases; nucleotides not matched to a gene: 7. Germline V gives CDR1 LNHDA, CDR2 SQIVND (reference sequence). The CDR3 covers 16 residues. The DNA for the CDR3 is TGTGCCAGTAGTATTATCGGCGGGAGGGGGACCGGGGAGCTGTTTTTT. Residues: CASSIIGGRGTGELFF.

This sequence joins TRBV5-4 and TRBJ2-2; TRBD1 is a possible D gene (7 bases). Trimming pared 0 bases from V and 2 bases from J, leaving 14 bases between. From germline, CDR1 is SGHNT and CDR2 YYREEE (reference sequence). The CDR3 is 17 amino acids. In nucleotides, the CDR3 is TGTGCCAGCAGCTTGGTTCGGAGGGGGCTAAACACCGGGGAGCTGTTTTTT. Translation gives CASSLVRRGLNTGELFF.

The chain employs TRBV28 and TRBJ1-4, with a tentative D call TRBD1 (5 bases). Germline values: CDR1 MDHEN, CDR2 SYDVKM. The ends were cut back, 4 bases at V and 8 bases at J, with 14 bases in the middle. The CDR3 contains 14 residues. CDR3 bases: TGTGCCAGCAGTTGGCCGGGGGTTATGGAAAAACTGTTTTTT. Translation gives CASSWPGVMEKLFF.

The rearrangement uses TRBV7-4 and TRBJ1-2, with 9 bases that match TRBD1. Germline lookup yields CDR1 SGHVT and CDR2 SQSDAQ. The V segment lost 4 bases and the J segment 5 bases; nucleotides outside the gene matches: 26. The CDR3 loop spans 21 amino acids. Written as DNA, the CDR3 is TGTGCCAGCAGCTCCAGTCCCATACAGGGGGCGCACACGAGGAGAGGGTATGGCTACACCTTC. Translation gives CASSSSPIQGAHTRRGYGYTF.

The rearrangement uses TRBV4-2 and TRBJ2-7, with TRBD2 matching 7 bases. V was pared by 4 bases and J by 6 bases, with 6 bases of the junction left unmatched. The CDR3 is 13 residues long. Germline V gives CDR1 LGHNA, CDR2 YNFKEQ. In nucleotides, the CDR3 is TGTGCCAGCAGCCGAGGGTCGGGGGGCGAGCAGTACTTC. Translated, it gives CASSRGSGGEQYF.

The chain has TRBV19 and TRBJ2-5; D is unclear. The CDR3 covers 15 residues. Trimming took 6 bases from V and 5 from J, leaving 19 bases between them. Looked up from germline, CDR1 is LNHDA and CDR2 is SQIVND (reference sequence). The CDR3 DNA reads TGTGCCAGTAGGATCCGTAGCCTGGATCGGGAGACCCAGTACTTC. As protein: CASRIRSLDRETQYF.

The genes are TRBV3-1 (or the pseudogene TRBV3-2) and TRBJ2-3; a possible D gene is TRBD1 (6 bases). Germline-derived CDR1 and CDR2 are LGHDT and YNNKEL (reference sequence). The CDR3 runs 17 residues. Trimming pared 0 bases from V and 4 bases from J, leaving 17 bases between. The CDR3 region has the DNA TGTGCCAGCAGCCAAGAGCCCGACAGGTGGGGCGCAGATACGCAGTATTTT. This sequence encodes CASSQEPDRWGADTQYF.

V gene TRBV4-1 combines with J gene TRBJ1-4; 11 bases map to TRBD1. V was pared by 5 bases and J by 8 bases, with 4 bases of the junction left unmatched. Germline V gene data show CDR1 as MGHRA and CDR2 as YSYEKL. There are 14 residues in the CDR3. Written as DNA, the CDR3 is TGCGCCAGCAGCTCCGGGACAGGGGGGGAAAAACTGTTTTTT. This translates into CASSSGTGGEKLFF.

J is TRBJ1-4 and V is TRBV9; D unresolved. Per germline, CDR1 SGDLS and CDR2 YYNGEE. The CDR3 covers 13 residues. V was pared by 4 bases and J by 4 bases, with 8 bases between. The chain's CDR3 is CASSRRVNEKLFF. The CDR3 region has the DNA TGTGCCAGCAGCCGCCGGGTTAATGAAAAACTGTTTTTT.

This clone was observed once. The chain recombines TRBV7-9 with TRBJ2-7, with 7 bases lining up with TRBD2. This CDR3 contains 13 residues. Per the germline V gene, CDR1 is SEHNR and CDR2 is FQNEAQ (reference sequence). V lost 5 bases, J lost 5 bases, and 6 bases stayed unmatched. DNA of the CDR3: TGTGCCAGCAGCCCCCCTGCGGGGGACGAGCAGTACTTC. As protein: CASSPPAGDEQYF.

The chain employs TRBV9 and TRBJ2-1, with TRBD2 identical over 13 bases. The germline V gene encodes CDR1 SGDLS and CDR2 YYNGEE. This CDR3 comprises 16 residues. V gave up 4 bases and J gave up 7 bases; unmatched junction bases: 8. The CDR3 here is CASSYGLAGVMNEQFF. The CDR3 DNA is TGTGCCAGCAGCTACGGACTAGCGGGAGTTATGAATGAGCAGTTCTTC.

The chain recombines TRBV2 with TRBJ1-2, with a possible D match to TRBD1 (6 bases). The CDR3 spans 12 residues. CDR1 SNHLY and CDR2 FYNNEI come from the germline V gene. Trimming removed 6 bases at V and 13 bases at J, with 18 bases between. CDR3 in DNA: TGTGCCAGCAGGGGAGACAGGCTCCTTCTCACCTTC. Encoded protein: CASRGDRLLLTF.

The chain has TRBV7-6 and TRBJ2-1, with TRBD2 as a possible D gene (5 bases). The CDR3 contains 16 residues. Germline CDR1 reads SGHVS; CDR2 reads FNYEAQ. Trimming took off 2 bases at V and 4 bases at J, with 15 bases between the two ends. The CDR3 region is CASSLIPGNEYNEQFF. CDR3 coding DNA: TGTGCCAGCAGCTTAATACCCGGGAACGAATACAATGAGCAGTTCTTC. Drawing the rest from reference TRBV7-6 and TRBJ2-1, the complete variable domain is GAGVSQSPRYKVTKRGQDVALRCDPISGHVSLYWYRQALGQGPEFLTYFNYEAQQDKSGLPNDRFSAERPEGSISTLTIQRTEQRDSAMYRCASSLIPGNEYNEQFFGPGTRLTVL.

This chain uses TRBV5-1 with TRBJ1-6, with unresolved D. The CDR3 is made up of 16 amino acids. V was trimmed by 1 base and J by 0 bases, leaving 8 bases between them. CDR1 is SGHRS, CDR2 YFSETQ, per germline. The DNA for the CDR3 is TGCGCCAGCAGCTTGACGAGGAGCTCCTATAATTCACCCCTCCACTTT. Amino acids: CASSLTRSSYNSPLHF. Variable domain in full (rest from reference TRBV5-1 and TRBJ1-6): KAGVTQTPRYLIKTRGQQVTLSCSPISGHRSVSWYQQTPGQGLQFLFEYFSETQRNKGNFPGRFSGRQFSNSRSEMNVSTLELGDSALYLCASSLTRSSYNSPLHFGNGTRLTVT.